The clone carrying this T cell receptor beta chain was seen a single time. What it binds is unknown. Germline CDR1 SGHRS, CDR2 YFSETQ. This CDR3 spans 16 amino acids. Trimming left V 0 bases short and J 2 bases short, with 12 bases between. The data were taken from a study of response to subunit inactivated influenza vaccine. Study-level results: There was a suggestion from the authors that each seasonal influenza vaccination recruits few new T cells.

TCRdb re-called the RT-PCR reads through MiXCR, storing one row per CDR3 protein. In the table there are about 700,000 distinct CDR3 sequences, 14% of which are singletons. The genes are TRBV5-1 and TRBJ2-1; D unclear. This receptor was identified in a man in his fifties or sixties who received an inactivated influenza vaccine. Sequencing used PBMCs from blood, obtained 14 to 15 days before vaccination. This CDR3 reads CASSLDGRWTYNEQFF. The CDR3 DNA is TGCGCCAGCAGCTTGGATGGGCGGTGGACCTACAATGAGCAGTTCTTC. The whole variable domain, remainder taken from reference TRBV5-1 and TRBJ2-1, is KAGVTQTPRYLIKTRGQQVTLSCSPISGHRSVSWYQQTPGQGLQFLFEYFSETQRNKGNFPGRFSGRQFSNSRSEMNVSTLELGDSALYLCASSLDGRWTYNEQFFGPGTRLTVL.